This passage covers 5 T cell receptor beta chains from one sample sequenced in a study of metastatic and nonmetastatic thyroid tumors. Patients underwent thyroid surgery, and none had received any treatment before it. TCRdb reanalyzed the PCR reads with MiXCR. This sample carries around 21,000 clones, about 18% of them seen once, and the ten largest clones take around 21%. The specimen sequenced was blood. Source of these receptors: a male donor with papillary thyroid cancer or a benign thyroid nodule (not recorded which). Some clones in this sample may be carry-over from other donors' samples.

This clone was observed a handful of times. The chain is built from TRBV6-5 and TRBJ2-7; 7 bases map to TRBD1. The CDR3 runs to 14 residues. The junction had 5 bases not matched to a gene; V was cut back by 4 bases and J by 2 bases. Looked up from germline, CDR1 is MNHEY and CDR2 is SVGAGI. CDR3 sequence reads: CASSSNRGTYEQYF. CDR3 sequence (DNA): TGTGCCAGCAGTTCAAACAGGGGCACCTACGAGCAGTACTTC.

This clone was found a few times. This chain uses TRBV30 with TRBJ1-3; D is ambiguous. V lost 8 bases and J 4 bases, leaving 12 bases between the germline ends. CDR1 is GTSNPN and CDR2 is SVGIG in the germline V gene (reference sequence). The CDR3 covers 12 residues. CDR3 in amino acids: CALGGFGNTIYF. In DNA form, the CDR3 reads TGTGCCCTGGGTGGATTCGGAAACACCATATATTTT.

This chain joins TRBV6-1 and TRBJ2-1; 7 bases agree with TRBD2. This CDR3 is 15 amino acids long. CDR1 is MNHNS, CDR2 SASEGT, per germline. With V trimmed by 7 bases and J by 2 bases, 8 bases remained unmatched. The CDR3 nucleotides are TGTGCCAGCACCAAAATGGCGGGAGCCTACAATGAGCAGTTCTTC. The encoded protein is CASTKMAGAYNEQFF.

This clone appeared many times. The chain couples TRBV29-1 to TRBJ2-3; D gene unclear. The CDR3 extends over 13 amino acids. Trimming stripped 3 bases from V and 2 bases from J, with 9 bases between. Looked up from germline, CDR1 is SQVTM and CDR2 is ANQGSEA. CDR3 coding DNA: TGCAGCGTTGAGGCGGATATCACAGATACGCAGTATTTT. This gives the protein CSVEADITDTQYF.

This clone showed up many times. The junction shows a germline mismatch at one end, possibly a read error. The rearrangement links TRBV20-1 to TRBJ2-1; 7 nucleotides line up with TRBD1. Germline assignment: CDR1 DFQATT and CDR2 SNEGSKA (reference sequence). This CDR3 comprises 12 residues. The CDR3 DNA reads TGCAGTGGTAGAGCAGGGGGCAATGAGCAGTTCTTC. Its protein is CSGRAGGNEQFF.